This is a list of T cell receptor beta chains from one sample in a study of blood T cell repertoires in COVID-19. The method was immunoSEQ multiplex PCR; TCRdb's version includes in-frame clones alone and lacks a portion of them. The sample holds some 160,000 clones, 80% seen once. Input material: peripheral blood. Source of these receptors: a woman in her forties or fifties with acute or convalescent COVID-19. Each CDR3 is given with its conserved first and last residue. A D gene is named only where the DNA matches it firmly. The size of a clone is reported for some rows only, either as once, few or many, or as a class for expanded clones.

abundance	v_gene	j_gene	d_gene	CDR3nt	CDR3aa
.	TRBV6-1	TRBJ1-1	.	TGTGCCAGCAGTGAAGACAGGGACGCTGAAGCTTTCTTT	CASSEDRDAEAFF
.	TRBV24-1	TRBJ2-3	TRBD2	TGTGCCACCAGTTTAGCGGGGGGCACAGATACGCAGTATTTT	CATSLAGGTDTQYF
.	TRBV6-5	TRBJ2-2	TRBD2	TGTGCCAGCAGTTTCCGGGGGGGTGGGCTGTTTTTT	CASSFRGGGLFF
.	TRBV5-1	TRBJ2-5	TRBD2	TGCGCCAGCAGCTTTCTAGCGGGGGGAGAGACCCAGTACTTC	CASSFLAGGETQYF
.	TRBV7-2	TRBJ2-2	TRBD2	TGTGCCAGCAGCCAGAGGGGGACTAGGGGCGGGGAGCTGTTTTTT	CASSQRGTRGGELFF
few	TRBV4-2	TRBJ1-4	.	TGTGCCAGCAGGGGCGCGACCCCTGTCGAAAAACTGTTTTTT	CASRGATPVEKLFF
.	TRBV9	TRBJ1-6	TRBD1	TGTGCCAGCAGCGTCAGAGGGGTAGTTTGGACAGGGGGAGATTTTGATAATTCACCCCTCCACTTT	CASSVRGVVWTGGDFDNSPLHF
.	TRBV13	TRBJ2-7	TRBD1	TGTGCCAGCAGTCGGGACAGGGTTGATGACGAGCAGTACTTC	CASSRDRVDDEQYF
once	TRBV2	TRBJ1-5	TRBD1	TGTGCCAGCAGCGAGACAGGGAACAATCAGCCCCAGCATTTT	CASSETGNNQPQHF
.	TRBV28	TRBJ2-5	.	TGTGCCAGCAGATCCGGGGGGCGGGGGCAAGAGACCCAGTACTTC	CASRSGGRGQETQYF
many	TRBV6-4	TRBJ1-2	TRBD1	TGTGCCAGCAGTGACGGTACAGGGGAGGACTATGGCTACACCTTC	CASSDGTGEDYGYTF
.	TRBV5-6	TRBJ2-3	TRBD2	TGTGCCAGCAGCTTGTTGACTAGCGCTGGCACAGATACGCAGTATTTT	CASSLLTSAGTDTQYF
.	TRBV12-3/TRBV12-4	TRBJ2-7	.	TGTGCCAGCAGCCTTGGCGGGGAGCAGTACTTC	CASSLGGEQYF
once	TRBV2	TRBJ2-3	TRBD1	TGTGCCAGCAGAGTAGACCGGGACAGGGATACGCAGTATTTT	CASRVDRDRDTQYF
.	TRBV7-3	TRBJ2-1	TRBD1	TGTGCCAGCAGCGCCGGGACAGACTTGGAGCAGTTCTTC	CASSAGTDLEQFF
.	TRBV6-2/TRBV6-3	TRBJ1-5	.	TGTGCCAGCAGTAAGGGGGTAGGGGATCAGCCCCAGCATTTT	CASSKGVGDQPQHF
.	TRBV6-5	TRBJ2-1	.	TGTGCCAGCAGTTCCGAGCTAGCGTTCAAGCAGTTCTTC	CASSSELAFKQFF
.	TRBV9	TRBJ1-4	TRBD1	TGTGCCAGCAGCCCTGACAGGGTTGAAAAACTGTTTTTT	CASSPDRVEKLFF
.	TRBV6-6	TRBJ1-5	TRBD1	TGTGCCAGCCAAGGGCAGGGGGATCAGCCCCAGCATTTT	CASQGQGDQPQHF
.	TRBV18	TRBJ1-5	TRBD1	TGTGCCAGCTCGGCCGGGACAGGAGATAGCAATCAGCCCCAGCATTTT	CASSAGTGDSNQPQHF
.	TRBV21-1	TRBJ2-7	.	TGTGCCAGCAGCAAAAGTGGGGGCGCATCCTACGAGCAGTACTTC	CASSKSGGASYEQYF
few	TRBV5-6	TRBJ2-7	TRBD1	TGTGCCAGCAGCTTCGGACAGGCTTACGAGCAGTACTTC	CASSFGQAYEQYF
.	TRBV7-2	TRBJ2-5	.	TGTGCCAGCAGCTTAAGTTCCTCCGGGGAGACCCAGTACTTC	CASSLSSSGETQYF
.	TRBV7-2	TRBJ2-5	.	TGTGCCAGCAGCCAAGAGCTTCAAGAGACCCAGTACTTC	CASSQELQETQYF
.	TRBV18	TRBJ1-2	TRBD1	TGTGCCAGCTCACCTCAGGGGGCTGATGATGGCTACACCTTC	CASSPQGADDGYTF
once	TRBV10-3	TRBJ2-3	.	TGTGCCATCAGTGTAGCGCGGGGCGCAGATACGCAGTATTTT	CAISVARGADTQYF
few	TRBV21-1	TRBJ2-3	.	TGTGCCAGCAGCAGGGAGAGGGGAGGTACGCAGTATTTT	CASSRERGGTQYF
.	TRBV10-3	TRBJ1-2	TRBD1	TGTGCCATCAGTGAGCCTCCGGGACAGGGGGCGTTTAGCTATGGCTACACCTTC	CAISEPPGQGAFSYGYTF
.	TRBV28	TRBJ2-2	.	TGTGCCAGCATCGGGAACACCGGGGAGCTGTTTTTT	CASIGNTGELFF
.	TRBV14	TRBJ1-5	.	TGTGCCAGCAGCCAAGATCGGAGTCAGCCCCAGCATTTT	CASSQDRSQPQHF
.	TRBV7-9	TRBJ2-2	.	TGTGCCAGCAGCCTCGATTTGAGCACCGGGGAGCTGTTTTTT	CASSLDLSTGELFF
few	TRBV3-1/TRBV3-2	TRBJ1-2	.	TGTGCCAGCAGCCAAGTGGGCCAGACCTACACCTTC	CASSQVGQTYTF
.	TRBV27	TRBJ1-2	.	TGTGCCAGCAGTTTTGGACAGTTCTATGGCTACACCTTC	CASSFGQFYGYTF
.	TRBV6-5	TRBJ2-2	.	TGTGCCAGCAGGTTGAGAGCGAACACCGGGGAGCTGTTTTTT	CASRLRANTGELFF
.	TRBV29-1	TRBJ2-1	.	TGCAGCGTCGAAGGGGGAGGAGATGAGCAGTTCTTC	CSVEGGGDEQFF
.	TRBV5-1	TRBJ2-6	TRBD1	TGCGCCAGCAGCTTGTTAGGCGACAGGGCGAGCTCTGGGGCCAACGTCCTGACTTTC	CASSLLGDRASSGANVLTF